Listed below are T cell receptor beta chains from one sample, sequenced in a study of T cell repertoires in cytomegalovirus infection. One entry per CDR3 protein results from TCRdb running MiXCR on the reads. The profile covers roughly 500,000 distinct CDR3 sequences, with around a third appearing a single time and 15% to 20% taken by the ten largest. These receptors lack a known antigen. This specimen consisted of cultured PBMCs, obtained from culture after CMV antigen stimulation. The receptors here all came from a human donor in good health (CMV status not recorded). Some clones in this sample may be carry-over from other donors' samples. CDR3s leave out the opening cysteine and the closing phenylalanine or tryptophan. Each record gives: V gene, J gene, CDR3 protein.

>TRBV4-3|TRBJ2-7
ASSQEGGTISYEQY
>TRBV11-2|TRBJ1-4
ASSPRGQGREKLF
>TRBV7-6|TRBJ1-4
ASSRGTGQNEKLF
>TRBV18|TRBJ2-3
ASSPPVQGRNTQY
>TRBV5-4|TRBJ2-1
ASSPYAVQYNEQF
>TRBV19|TRBJ2-1
ASSIPGLVYEQF
>TRBV28|TRBJ2-5
ASSHRDYGKETQY
>TRBV5-5|TRBJ2-5
ASSVNTGETQY
>TRBV20-1|TRBJ2-5
SASGSGGETQY
>TRBV7-6|TRBJ2-1
ASSLYRQGAYYNEQF
>TRBV12-5|TRBJ1-2
ASGWTEPNYGYT
>TRBV29-1|TRBJ1-6
SVLEGADSPLH
>TRBV24-1|TRBJ2-6
ATSDLGVRSGANVLT
>TRBV6-2/TRBV6-3|TRBJ2-2
ASSYSLGGGRSTGELF
>TRBV4-1|TRBJ1-6
ASSQPDRDNSPLH
>TRBV11-2|TRBJ1-1
ASSLGLTGDTEAF
>TRBV30|TRBJ2-3
GINRASTDTQY
>TRBV4-1|TRBJ2-1
ASSPWTGILREQF
>TRBV19|TRBJ1-1
ASSDPGQGNTEAF
>TRBV6-4|TRBJ2-1
ASSDRDNNEQF
>TRBV11-1|TRBJ2-1
ASSLAGGRSLGEQF
>TRBV7-9|TRBJ2-1
ASSSGLAQNNEQF
>TRBV7-2|TRBJ2-7
ASSLVGQGNEQY
>TRBV7-8|TRBJ2-1
ATSGTTYNEQF
>TRBV6-5|TRBJ2-2
ASSYSGGGIDTGELF
>TRBV7-9|TRBJ1-1
ASSPNTMNTEAF
>TRBV7-2|TRBJ1-5
ASSFDRGGNQPQH
>TRBV6-2/TRBV6-3|TRBJ1-5
ASSYLTGRNQPQH
>TRBV7-6|TRBJ1-5
AVEGSNQPQH
>TRBV7-9|TRBJ1-4
ASSLLAGGNGEKLF
>TRBV7-6|TRBJ2-7
ASSLVDSRFSYEQY
>TRBV2|TRBJ2-7
ASSDLAGGNEQY
>TRBV7-9|TRBJ2-3
ASSLIVGAGTDTQY
>TRBV5-1|TRBJ2-1
ASSTAGVGDEQF
>TRBV19|TRBJ1-5
ASSLRGPGGGNQPQH
>TRBV12-3/TRBV12-4|TRBJ1-1
ASGPWTGESEAF
>TRBV7-8|TRBJ1-2
ASSLGDNYGYT
>TRBV7-9|TRBJ1-2
ASSSLTDFYGYT
>TRBV7-2|TRBJ1-3
ASSVTGGANTIY
>TRBV7-6|TRBJ2-1
ASSARLAGDSYNEQF
>TRBV4-2|TRBJ1-2
ASSPERGYGYT
>TRBV28|TRBJ2-1
ASSFSPTAGTAHNEQF
>TRBV5-6|TRBJ1-5
ASSLIGGQSNQPQH
>TRBV6-5|TRBJ1-5
ASRPTGSRPQH
>TRBV4-1|TRBJ2-7
ASSQVDSVSYEQY
>TRBV7-2|TRBJ1-6
ASSLGWTYNSPLH
>TRBV7-1|TRBJ1-4
ASTDMGYEKLF
>TRBV7-8|TRBJ1-3
ASSPRDRVRNTIY
>TRBV11-2|TRBJ2-2
ASSSRQGSSGELF
>TRBV24-1|TRBJ2-7
ATSEEGMDYEQY
>TRBV7-2|TRBJ2-7
ASSLMTYEQY
>TRBV12-3/TRBV12-4|TRBJ2-6
ASSPLWWDRANVLT
>TRBV7-2|TRBJ2-2
ASSLKDRGVNTGELF
>TRBV4-1|TRBJ1-2
ASSQEDYGYT
>TRBV7-8|TRBJ2-1
ASSRTLTSGGFFGFNEQF